Listed here are 3 T cell receptor beta chains from one sample, sequenced in a study of blood T cell repertoires in COVID-19. The protocol was immunoSEQ multiplex PCR, while the TCRdb copy is restricted to in-frame clones and leaves out a portion. Among about 76,000 clones listed, approximately 78% were seen once. Sequencing was carried out using peripheral blood. The receptors here all came from an older woman with acute or convalescent COVID-19.

This clone was counted once. The chain is built from TRBV7-9 and TRBJ1-1; D unclear. CDR1 is SEHNR and CDR2 is FQNEAQ in the germline V gene (reference sequence). The CDR3 length is 15 residues. V lost 2 bases and J 2 bases, leaving 12 bases between the germline ends. CDR3 loop: CASSLRVGSNTEAFF. The CDR3 DNA sequence: TGTGCCAGCAGCTTACGGGTTGGGTCAAACACTGAAGCTTTCTTT.

The chain has TRBV3-1 (or the pseudogene TRBV3-2) and TRBJ1-5; the D gene is possibly TRBD1 (6 bases). The CDR3 loop spans 16 amino acids. V was cut by 3 bases and J by 4 bases, with 16 bases left in between. Looked up from germline, CDR1 is LGHDT and CDR2 is YNNKEL (reference sequence). The CDR3 coding sequence is TGTGCCAGCAGCCACAAACATCGGACAGAGAATCAGCCCCAGCATTTT. It yields the protein CASSHKHRTENQPQHF.

This rearrangement joins TRBV19 to TRBJ1-1; 7 bases fit TRBD1. V was pared by 5 bases and J by 2 bases, with 8 bases of the junction left unmatched. CDR3 length equals 15 residues. CDR1 is LNHDA and CDR2 is SQIVND in the germline V gene (reference sequence). The CDR3 protein is CASSAWTGRNTEAFF. The CDR3 region has the DNA TGTGCCAGTAGTGCCTGGACAGGAAGAAACACTGAAGCTTTCTTT.